The 12 T cell receptor beta chains below were found in one sample sequenced in a study of human T cells and chemical hapten exposure. From the RACE reads, TCRdb called clonotypes with MiXCR, one entry per CDR3 protein. The profile shows over 85,000 distinct CDR3 sequences, 9.3% of them singletons. Noted time point: patch test 2, 6 weeks after DPC sensitization. Treatment specified: therapeutic diphenylcyclopropenone sensitization with weekly scalp DPC. The sample was whole blood, taken in connection with sensitization to the hapten diphenylcyclopropenone (DPC). These receptor sequences come from a middle-aged woman with alopecia areata. Some clones in this sample may be carry-over from other donors' samples.

The CDR3 sequence: CASSQGRVSNEQFF. CDR3 coding DNA: TGTGCCAGCAGCCAAGGCAGGGTGAGCAATGAGCAGTTCTTC. V and J are TRBV3-1 and TRBJ2-1; D may be TRBD1 (5 bases). In germline, CDR1 is LGHDT, CDR2 YNNKEL (reference sequence). The length of the CDR3 is 14 residues. V lost 1 base, J lost 6 bases, and 10 bases lay in between.

This chain connects TRBV28 to TRBJ2-1; tentatively, D is TRBD1 (5 bases). This CDR3 contains 14 residues. Trimming pared 7 bases from V and 3 bases from J, leaving 13 bases between. The germline gives CDR1 MDHEN, CDR2 SYDVKM. The CDR3 DNA is TGTGCCAGCACCAAACCCCAGGGCTACAATGAGCAGTTCTTC. Amino acids: CASTKPQGYNEQFF.

This clonotype showed up many times. The chain is built from TRBV25-1 and TRBJ2-2, with D possibly matching TRBD2 (5 bases). The CDR3 covers 14 residues. Between the trimmed V and J ends, which lost 4 bases and 6 bases, there was a span of 12 bases. Germline values: CDR1 MGHDK, CDR2 SYGVNS. The CDR3 sequence is CASSVSGEAGELFF. As DNA, the CDR3 is TGTGCCAGCAGTGTGTCCGGGGAAGCCGGGGAGCTGTTTTTT.

This clonotype was found many times. The chain carries TRBV4-3 and TRBJ2-1; possibly TRBD1 or TRBD2 for D (6 bases each). The CDR3 extends over 14 amino acids. CDR1 is LGHNA, CDR2 YSLEER, per germline. Trimming cost V 6 bases and J 7 bases, with 16 bases left between them. CDR3 sequence reads: CASRGTRGGNEQFF. CDR3 nucleotide sequence: TGCGCCAGCAGAGGAACTCGAGGGGGGAATGAGCAGTTCTTC.

The J gene is TRBJ2-7, the V gene TRBV7-2; D is undetermined. The length of the CDR3 is 12 residues. Germline V gene data show CDR1 as SGHTA and CDR2 as FQGNSA. V lost 5 bases, J lost 4 bases, and 9 bases lay in between. The CDR3 coding sequence is TGTGCCAGCAGCCCCGCCTTTTACGAGCAGTACTTC. It encodes CASSPAFYEQYF.

In its sample, this clonotype was seen many times. The genes are TRBV9 and TRBJ1-6; maybe TRBD1 (5 bases). Germline-derived CDR1 and CDR2 are SGDLS and YYNGEE. V lost 0 bases, J lost 7 bases, and 20 bases lay in between. CDR3 length: 18 residues. CDR3 loop: CASSVGAGLGLGNSPLHF. The CDR3 DNA sequence: TGTGCCAGCAGCGTAGGGGCAGGGCTAGGGCTCGGAAATTCACCCCTCCACTTT.

The table lists this clonotype with many counts. The rearrangement joins TRBV6-2 or TRBV6-3 to TRBJ2-5; tentative D call: TRBD2 (5 bases). Germline CDR1 and CDR2: MNHEY and SVGEGT. This CDR3 is built from 18 residues. Trimming removed 2 bases from V and 4 bases from J, with 23 bases in between. CDR3: CASSYVLASLLERETQYF. CDR3 nucleotides: TGTGCCAGCAGTTACGTCCTAGCATCCTTGCTGGAGAGAGAGACCCAGTACTTC.

The sample holds a few counts of this clonotype. CDR3 residues: CASNPGQGSYNEQFF. DNA of the CDR3: TGTGCCAGCAATCCGGGACAGGGCTCCTACAATGAGCAGTTCTTC. V usage is TRBV12-3 or TRBV12-4 and J usage is TRBJ2-1; the match to TRBD1 covers 9 bases. V lost 7 bases and J lost 0; bases outside the gene matches: 4. The CDR3 is 15 residues long.

For this clonotype: Compared with germline, one end of the junction differs, possibly owing to a read error. The chain carries TRBV6-5 and TRBJ2-7; D remains unclear. Germline-derived CDR1 and CDR2 are MNHEY and SVGAGI. This CDR3 has 11 amino acids. CDR3 nucleotides: TGCGCTGCGTCACTGGGATACGAGCAGTACTTC. Translation: CAASLGYEQYF.

In nucleotides, the CDR3 is TGTGCCAGCAGTTCCGGGACTAGCGGGCTCTCAGATACGCAGTATTTT. Encoded protein: CASSSGTSGLSDTQYF. The chain recombines TRBV5-4 with TRBJ2-3; 12 bases match TRBD2. Germline CDR1 is SGHNT and CDR2 is YYREEE (reference sequence). The CDR3 has 16 amino acids. With V trimmed by 5 bases and J by 4 bases, 8 bases remained unmatched. Supplemented by reference TRBV5-4 and TRBJ2-3, the full variable domain reads ETGVTQSPTHLIKTRGQQVTLRCSSQSGHNTVSWYQQALGQGPQFIFQYYREEENGRGNFPPRFSGLQFPNYSSELNVNALELDDSALYLCASSSGTSGLSDTQYFGPGTRLTVL.

V and J are TRBV19 and TRBJ2-1, with D perhaps assigned TRBD1 or TRBD2 (5 bases each). Deletions cut 3 bases from V and 6 bases from J, with 12 bases between. From germline, CDR1 is LNHDA and CDR2 SQIVND (reference sequence). The CDR3 length is 14 residues. The CDR3, as DNA: TGTGCCAGTAGTATTGGCAGGGCGGGCAATGAGCAGTTCTTC. Its protein is CASSIGRAGNEQFF.

The gene calls are TRBV5-4 and TRBJ1-2; the match to TRBD1 covers 9 bases. Unmatched junction bases numbered 5, after V lost 0 bases and J lost 5 bases. Looked up from germline, CDR1 is SGHNT and CDR2 is YYREEE (reference sequence). The CDR3 has 15 amino acids. The CDR3 DNA reads as TGTGCCAGCAGCTTGGTGGGACAGGGAGGATATGGCTACACCTTC. Translated, it gives CASSLVGQGGYGYTF.